The 13 T cell receptor beta chains below all came from one sample that was sequenced in a study of siplizumab effects on memory and regulatory T cells. For these TCRs, the target antigens are not known. For 6 days at 37°C, the mixed lymphocyte reaction cells were kept in coculture. Generated by immunoSEQ multiplex PCR, the TCRdb table keeps only in-frame clones and is missing some. The sample yields 9,500 or so clones, about 46% seen once. Sequenced input: CFSE-low (dividing) CD8+ T cells sorted from an allogeneic mixed lymphocyte reaction. The receptors derive from a human donor in good health; the cells came from an allogeneic mixed lymphocyte reaction.

In its sample, this clone was seen a few times. The chain couples TRBV4-3 to TRBJ2-7, with 7 positions matching TRBD2. This CDR3 is built from 15 residues. Germline lookup yields CDR1 LGHNA and CDR2 YSLEER. V lost 0 bases, J lost 0 bases, and 2 bases stayed unmatched. As DNA, the CDR3 is TGCGCCAGCAGCCAAGATCGCGGGGGCTCCTACGAGCAGTACTTC. It translates to CASSQDRGGSYEQYF.

The chain is built from TRBV29-1 and TRBJ2-7, with 7 bases aligning to TRBD1. In germline, CDR1 is SQVTM, CDR2 ANQGSEA. V dropped 6 bases and J dropped 2; count of bases not matched to a gene: 7. This CDR3 contains 13 residues. Here the CDR3 reads CSVGGQTAYEQYF. The CDR3 DNA reads as TGCAGCGTAGGGGGACAGACTGCCTACGAGCAGTACTTC.

In this sample, this clone is medium-sized. This chain links TRBV5-4 with TRBJ1-1; D remains ambiguous. The CDR3 runs 14 residues. Between the trimmed V and J ends, which lost 2 bases and 0 bases, there was a span of 8 bases. CDR1 is SGHNT and CDR2 is YYREEE in the germline V gene (reference sequence). CDR3 DNA: TGTGCCAGCAGCTTTGAATATATGAACACTGAAGCTTTCTTT. Residues: CASSFEYMNTEAFF.

The chain employs TRBV28 and TRBJ1-4, with D uncertain. CDR1 and CDR2 from the germline V gene are MDHEN and SYDVKM. V was trimmed by 5 bases and J by 8 bases, leaving 9 bases between them. This CDR3 comprises 12 residues. The CDR3 loop reads CASSKLQEKLFF. The CDR3 DNA follows: TGTGCCAGCAGTAAACTACAAGAAAAACTGTTTTTT.

The chain combines TRBV13 with TRBJ1-2; D is undetermined. The V and J ends lost 1 base and 1 base respectively, with 10 bases between them. The CDR3 spans 15 residues. CDR1 is PRHDT and CDR2 is FYEKMQ in the germline V gene (reference sequence). The CDR3 is CASSLETDFNYGYTF. The CDR3 DNA reads TGTGCCAGCAGCTTAGAGACTGATTTTAACTATGGCTACACCTTC.

This clone was seen only a few times. The CDR3 DNA follows: TGTGCCAGCAGTTGGGGCACTTTGAACACTGAAGCTTTCTTT. Translation: CASSWGTLNTEAFF. The V call is TRBV6-5, the J call TRBJ1-1, with D possibly TRBD1 on 5 matching bases. Trimming left V 4 bases short and J 0 bases short, with 9 bases between. This CDR3 region has 14 residues. Germline V CDR1 and CDR2: MNHEY, SVGAGI.

This clone is termed medium-sized. The chain couples TRBV29-1 to TRBJ2-2, with D unresolved. Trimming took off 4 bases at V and 1 base at J, with 4 bases between the two ends. The germline gives CDR1 SQVTM, CDR2 ANQGSEA. This CDR3 has 12 residues. The DNA for the CDR3 is TGCAGCGTTGTCAGGAACACCGGGGAGCTGTTTTTT. Translating it yields CSVVRNTGELFF.

This clone has a handful of counts. The chain recombines TRBV15 with TRBJ1-1; weak D call: TRBD1 (5 bases). V was trimmed by 0 bases and J by 5 bases, leaving 13 bases between them. The CDR3 totals 15 residues. Germline V gene lookup returns CDR1 LNHNV and CDR2 YYDKDF (reference sequence). The CDR3 bases are TGTGCCACCAGCAGAGAAGGGGAGGGGTGGACTGAAGCTTTCTTT. As protein: CATSREGEGWTEAFF.

The rearrangement links TRBV4-1 to TRBJ2-3, with no clear D. Trimming stripped 0 bases from V and 3 bases from J, with 4 bases between. The CDR3 has 13 residues. In germline, CDR1 is MGHRA, CDR2 YSYEKL. CDR3 region: CASSQDPTDTQYF. The CDR3 DNA reads as TGCGCCAGCAGCCAAGATCCGACAGATACGCAGTATTTT.

Sample share makes this clone medium-sized. The chain carries TRBV19 and TRBJ1-1; D is ambiguous. This CDR3 has 14 amino acids. The germline V gene has CDR1 LNHDA and CDR2 SQIVND (reference sequence). Trimming pared 5 bases from V and 4 bases from J, leaving 14 bases between. The CDR3 sequence: CASSLGGAGTEAFF. Here the CDR3 DNA reads TGTGCCAGTAGTCTCGGAGGAGCGGGCACTGAAGCTTTCTTT.

This chain uses TRBV27 with TRBJ1-1; no clear D. This CDR3 is 13 amino acids long. Per germline, CDR1 MNHEY and CDR2 SMNVEV (reference sequence). Trimming cost V 2 bases and J 4 bases, with 8 bases left between them. CDR3 in DNA: TGTGCCAGCAGTTTAGGGGTGGCCACTGAAGCTTTCTTT. Protein sequence: CASSLGVATEAFF.

J is TRBJ2-5 and V is TRBV5-4, with D perhaps matching TRBD2 (5 bases). V lost 0 bases and J 7 bases, leaving 10 bases between the germline ends. The CDR3 consists of 13 residues. Germline assignment: CDR1 SGHNT and CDR2 YYREEE (reference sequence). The CDR3 coding sequence is TGTGCCAGCAGCTTGGCTACTGAGGGGACCCAGTACTTC. Encoded protein: CASSLATEGTQYF.

This clone qualifies as medium-sized (0.01 to 0.1%). The rearrangement links TRBV11-2 to TRBJ2-7; D uncertain. V lost 8 bases to trimming and J lost 0 bases, with 11 bases between them. CDR3 length: 13 amino acids. CDR1 and CDR2 from the germline V gene are SGHAT and FQNNGV. The CDR3 loop reads CASGQTSSYEQYF. As DNA, the CDR3 is TGTGCCAGCGGGCAGACCTCCTCCTACGAGCAGTACTTC.